The rows below give T cell receptor beta chains drawn from one sample of a study of regulatory T cells in long-lasting Graves disease. TCRdb redid the calling of the multiplex PCR reads with MiXCR, one entry per CDR3 protein. This sample has under 250,000 distinct CDR3 sequences, with 20% to 25% found just once. Sequenced here: peripheral blood mononuclear cells (PBMCs), sampled at new diagnosis, from a patient treated with antithyroid drugs. Source of these receptors: a female donor with Graves disease. The CDR3 runs from the conserved cysteine through the conserved F or W. A D gene is named only where the DNA matches it firmly. Size is omitted from some rows. Given values are once, few, many or a class for expanded clones.

D gene: .
J gene: TRBJ2-7
clone size: many
V gene: TRBV28
CDR3 protein: CASSRAGTGYEQYF
CDR3 DNA: TGTGCCAGCAGTCGGGCCGGGACGGGATACGAGCAGTACTTC

D gene: .
J gene: TRBJ2-5
clone size: few
V gene: TRBV4-2
CDR3 protein: CASSQEVRGPLETQYF
CDR3 DNA: TGTGCCAGCAGCCAAGAGGTCAGGGGTCCCTTGGAGACCCAGTACTTC

D gene: .
J gene: TRBJ2-1
clone size: .
V gene: TRBV3-2
CDR3 protein: CASSQGASSGTSSYNEQFF
CDR3 DNA: TGTGCCAGCAGCCAAGGGGCGAGTAGCGGGACGAGCTCCTACAATGAGCAGTTCTTC

D gene: TRBD1
J gene: TRBJ1-2
clone size: many
V gene: TRBV2
CDR3 protein: CASSGTGDYGYTF
CDR3 DNA: TGTGCCAGCAGTGGGACAGGTGACTATGGCTACACCTTC

D gene: TRBD2
J gene: TRBJ2-1
clone size: few
V gene: TRBV9
CDR3 protein: CASSRGTNSYNEQFF
CDR3 DNA: TGTGCCAGCAGCAGAGGGACTAACTCCTACAATGAGCAGTTCTTC

D gene: .
J gene: TRBJ1-2
clone size: .
V gene: TRBV19
CDR3 protein: CASSIDTLGAANYGYTF
CDR3 DNA: TGTGCCAGTAGTATAGATACTCTCGGAGCAGCCAACTATGGCTACACCTTC

D gene: .
J gene: TRBJ1-4
clone size: few
V gene: TRBV7-9
CDR3 protein: CASSPGISVATNEKLFF
CDR3 DNA: TGTGCCAGCAGCCCAGGAATCTCGGTTGCAACTAATGAAAAACTGTTTTTT

D gene: .
J gene: TRBJ2-2
clone size: many
V gene: TRBV30
CDR3 protein: CAWSPIGNTGELFF
CDR3 DNA: TGTGCCTGGAGCCCGATAGGGAACACCGGGGAGCTGTTTTTT

D gene: TRBD2
J gene: TRBJ2-7
clone size: .
V gene: TRBV4-3
CDR3 protein: CASSQDLAGGSYEQYF
CDR3 DNA: TGCGCCAGCAGCCAAGATCTAGCGGGGGGCTCCTACGAGCAGTACTTC

D gene: TRBD2
J gene: TRBJ2-3
clone size: many
V gene: TRBV13
CDR3 protein: CASSDGLAGLGDTQYF
CDR3 DNA: TGTGCCAGCAGCGATGGACTAGCGGGATTAGGAGATACGCAGTATTTT

D gene: .
J gene: TRBJ1-3
clone size: .
V gene: TRBV6-2/TRBV6-3
CDR3 protein: CASSYGASSGNTIYF
CDR3 DNA: TGTGCCAGCAGTTACGGGGCGAGCTCTGGAAACACCATATATTTT

D gene: .
J gene: TRBJ2-7
clone size: many
V gene: TRBV7-8
CDR3 protein: CASNDRDWSYEQYF
CDR3 DNA: TGTGCCAGCAACGATAGGGACTGGAGCTACGAGCAGTACTTC

D gene: .
J gene: TRBJ1-1
clone size: .
V gene: TRBV6-1
CDR3 protein: CASSGERGLTEAFF
CDR3 DNA: TGTGCCAGCAGTGGTGAGAGGGGTCTAACTGAAGCTTTCTTT

D gene: .
J gene: TRBJ2-7
clone size: many
V gene: TRBV5-1
CDR3 protein: CASSFMTGGSYEQYF
CDR3 DNA: TGCGCCAGCAGCTTTATGACAGGTGGGTCCTACGAGCAGTACTTC

D gene: TRBD2
J gene: TRBJ2-1
clone size: many
V gene: TRBV20-1
CDR3 protein: CSATFPGLAGVGDSEQFF
CDR3 DNA: TGCAGTGCTACATTCCCGGGACTAGCGGGAGTTGGGGACAGTGAGCAGTTCTTC

D gene: TRBD1
J gene: TRBJ1-2
clone size: many
V gene: TRBV5-1
CDR3 protein: CASSLGQGAGGYTF
CDR3 DNA: TGCGCCAGCAGCCTGGGACAGGGGGCCGGTGGCTACACCTTC

D gene: .
J gene: TRBJ2-5
clone size: .
V gene: TRBV5-1
CDR3 protein: CASSSGIGETQYF
CDR3 DNA: TGCGCCAGCAGCTCGGGAATCGGTGAGACCCAGTACTTC

D gene: .
J gene: TRBJ1-1
clone size: .
V gene: TRBV2
CDR3 protein: CASRDSGGGNTEAFF
CDR3 DNA: TGTGCCAGCAGGGACAGCGGGGGGGGTAACACTGAAGCTTTCTTT

D gene: .
J gene: TRBJ2-5
clone size: many
V gene: TRBV24-1
CDR3 protein: CATSDSQETQYF
CDR3 DNA: TGTGCCACCAGTGATTCCCAGGAGACCCAGTACTTC

D gene: .
J gene: TRBJ2-5
clone size: many
V gene: TRBV10-1
CDR3 protein: CASSRQLGETQYF
CDR3 DNA: TGCGCCAGCTCTCGACAGCTAGGGGAGACCCAGTACTTC

D gene: .
J gene: TRBJ2-7
clone size: few
V gene: TRBV28
CDR3 protein: CASSSPRRAYEGQYF
CDR3 DNA: TGTGCCAGCAGTTCCCCGCGGCGGGCCTACGAAGGGCAGTACTTC

D gene: TRBD2
J gene: TRBJ2-1
clone size: many
V gene: TRBV7-3
CDR3 protein: CASSPSAGAYNEQFF
CDR3 DNA: TGTGCCAGCAGCCCGTCAGCGGGAGCCTACAATGAGCAGTTCTTC

D gene: .
J gene: TRBJ2-7
clone size: many
V gene: TRBV11-1
CDR3 protein: CASADGFYEQYF
CDR3 DNA: TGTGCCAGCGCGGACGGATTCTACGAGCAGTACTTC

D gene: TRBD2
J gene: TRBJ2-1
clone size: .
V gene: TRBV7-3
CDR3 protein: CASSPRRLAGGLDEQFF
CDR3 DNA: TGTGCCAGCAGCCCCCGCCGGCTAGCGGGAGGGCTAGATGAGCAGTTCTTC

D gene: .
J gene: TRBJ2-5
clone size: many
V gene: TRBV10-2
CDR3 protein: CASRSAQETQYF
CDR3 DNA: TGCGCCAGCAGGTCAGCGCAAGAGACCCAGTACTTC

D gene: .
J gene: TRBJ2-1
clone size: .
V gene: TRBV20-1
CDR3 protein: CSAIGARMSYEQFF
CDR3 DNA: TGCAGTGCTATCGGAGCGAGGATGTCTTATGAGCAGTTCTTC

D gene: TRBD1
J gene: TRBJ2-2
clone size: many
V gene: TRBV9
CDR3 protein: CASSGGQGGTGELFF
CDR3 DNA: TGTGCCAGCAGCGGGGGACAGGGGGGCACCGGGGAGCTGTTTTTT

D gene: .
J gene: TRBJ2-5
clone size: many
V gene: TRBV11-3
CDR3 protein: CASSPNDQETQYF
CDR3 DNA: TGTGCCAGCAGCCCAAACGACCAAGAGACCCAGTACTTC

D gene: .
J gene: TRBJ2-3
clone size: many
V gene: TRBV5-1
CDR3 protein: CASSFSGTRTDTQYF
CDR3 DNA: TGCGCCAGCAGCTTCTCAGGGACGCGCACAGATACGCAGTATTTT

D gene: .
J gene: TRBJ1-6
clone size: many
V gene: TRBV7-9
CDR3 protein: CASSLREGSNSPLHF
CDR3 DNA: TGTGCCAGCAGCTTAAGAGAGGGATCTAATTCACCCCTCCACTTT

D gene: .
J gene: TRBJ2-3
clone size: .
V gene: TRBV7-9
CDR3 protein: CASSPPDTDTQYF
CDR3 DNA: TGTGCCAGCAGCCCCCCTGACACAGATACGCAGTATTTT

D gene: .
J gene: TRBJ2-3
clone size: many
V gene: TRBV7-6
CDR3 protein: CASSPWLTDGGDTQYF
CDR3 DNA: TGTGCCAGCAGCCCTTGGTTGACAGATGGGGGGGATACGCAGTATTTT

D gene: .
J gene: TRBJ2-5
clone size: .
V gene: TRBV7-3
CDR3 protein: CASSRDRAITGEQYF
CDR3 DNA: TGTGCCAGCAGCCGAGATCGGGCGATCACTGGGGAGCAGTACTTC

D gene: .
J gene: TRBJ1-5
clone size: few
V gene: TRBV20-1
CDR3 protein: CSARAGQQPQHF
CDR3 DNA: TGCAGTGCTAGAGCCGGGCAACAGCCCCAGCATTTT

D gene: TRBD2
J gene: TRBJ2-1
clone size: .
V gene: TRBV20-1
CDR3 protein: CSASWASGFNEQFF
CDR3 DNA: TGCAGTGCTAGTTGGGCTAGCGGGTTCAATGAGCAGTTCTTC

D gene: .
J gene: TRBJ1-4
clone size: once
V gene: TRBV5-4
CDR3 protein: CASSFRGTEKLFF
CDR3 DNA: TGTGCCAGCAGCTTTAGAGGGACTGAAAAACTGTTTTTT

D gene: .
J gene: TRBJ2-2
clone size: many
V gene: TRBV27
CDR3 protein: CASSFPHSGELFF
CDR3 DNA: TGTGCCAGCAGTTTTCCCCACTCAGGGGAGCTGTTTTTT

D gene: .
J gene: TRBJ2-7
clone size: many
V gene: TRBV9
CDR3 protein: CASSVGYGWSYEQYF
CDR3 DNA: TGTGCCAGCAGCGTGGGATACGGGTGGTCCTACGAGCAGTACTTC

D gene: .
J gene: TRBJ2-7
clone size: many
V gene: TRBV20-1
CDR3 protein: CSASHPLNSYEQYF
CDR3 DNA: TGCAGTGCTAGTCATCCCCTCAACTCTTACGAGCAGTACTTC

D gene: .
J gene: TRBJ1-2
clone size: once
V gene: TRBV6-1
CDR3 protein: CASKGSYGYTF
CDR3 DNA: TGTGCCAGCAAGGGATCCTATGGCTACACCTTC

D gene: .
J gene: TRBJ1-1
clone size: few
V gene: TRBV10-3
CDR3 protein: CAIRGDTEAFF
CDR3 DNA: TGTGCCATCAGGGGGGACACTGAAGCTTTCTTT

D gene: .
J gene: TRBJ2-5
clone size: many
V gene: TRBV12-3/TRBV12-4
CDR3 protein: CASSLDDLPGAYQETQYF
CDR3 DNA: TGTGCCAGCAGTTTGGACGATCTACCGGGAGCCTACCAAGAGACCCAGTACTTC

D gene: TRBD2
J gene: TRBJ2-3
clone size: .
V gene: TRBV24-1
CDR3 protein: CATSDFGGTSGGALDTQYF
CDR3 DNA: TGTGCCACCAGTGATTTTGGGGGGACTAGCGGGGGGGCCTTGGATACGCAGTATTTT

D gene: TRBD1
J gene: TRBJ1-5
clone size: few
V gene: TRBV6-1
CDR3 protein: CASRGQLGSNQPQHF
CDR3 DNA: TGTGCCAGCAGGGGACAGCTCGGTAGCAATCAGCCCCAGCATTTT

D gene: .
J gene: TRBJ1-1
clone size: many
V gene: TRBV10-3
CDR3 protein: CAVRGSTEAFF
CDR3 DNA: TGTGCCGTCAGGGGCAGCACTGAAGCTTTCTTT

D gene: TRBD1
J gene: TRBJ2-1
clone size: many
V gene: TRBV12-3/TRBV12-4
CDR3 protein: CASTSYRGNEQFF
CDR3 DNA: TGTGCCAGCACCTCATACAGGGGAAATGAGCAGTTCTTC

D gene: .
J gene: TRBJ2-7
clone size: .
V gene: TRBV7-6
CDR3 protein: CASSPPGLTYEQYF
CDR3 DNA: TGTGCCAGCAGCCCACCGGGCCTTACTTACGAGCAGTACTTC

D gene: .
J gene: TRBJ2-2
clone size: many
V gene: TRBV7-9
CDR3 protein: CASIFGANTGELFF
CDR3 DNA: TGTGCCAGCATTTTCGGGGCGAACACCGGGGAGCTGTTTTTT

D gene: .
J gene: TRBJ2-1
clone size: many
V gene: TRBV4-1
CDR3 protein: CASSYLLSSYNEQFF
CDR3 DNA: TGCGCCAGCAGCTACCTCCTAAGCTCCTACAATGAGCAGTTCTTC

D gene: .
J gene: TRBJ2-6
clone size: few
V gene: TRBV19
CDR3 protein: CASSIDRSGANVLTF
CDR3 DNA: TGTGCCAGTAGTATAGACAGATCTGGGGCCAACGTCCTGACTTTC

D gene: TRBD2
J gene: TRBJ2-1
clone size: .
V gene: TRBV5-1
CDR3 protein: CASSFGLAGWDEQFF
CDR3 DNA: TGCGCCAGCAGCTTTGGGCTAGCGGGATGGGATGAGCAGTTCTTC

D gene: .
J gene: TRBJ2-3
clone size: many
V gene: TRBV7-9
CDR3 protein: CASRRWSDTQYF
CDR3 DNA: TGTGCCAGCCGCCGTTGGAGTGATACGCAGTATTTT

D gene: .
J gene: TRBJ2-6
clone size: .
V gene: TRBV15
CDR3 protein: CATSRAWDGANVLTF
CDR3 DNA: TGTGCCACCAGCAGAGCATGGGATGGGGCCAACGTCCTGACTTTC

D gene: .
J gene: TRBJ2-5
clone size: few
V gene: TRBV6-2/TRBV6-3
CDR3 protein: CASSYFGAGGTQYF
CDR3 DNA: TGTGCCAGCAGTTACTTCGGGGCCGGGGGGACCCAGTACTTC

D gene: .
J gene: TRBJ2-3
clone size: many
V gene: TRBV12-3/TRBV12-4
CDR3 protein: CASRGLGGTDTQYF
CDR3 DNA: TGTGCCAGCAGGGGCCTAGGGGGCACAGATACGCAGTATTTT

D gene: TRBD2
J gene: TRBJ2-1
clone size: many
V gene: TRBV7-2
CDR3 protein: CASSFWERGNEQFF
CDR3 DNA: TGTGCCAGCAGCTTTTGGGAGCGGGGCAATGAGCAGTTCTTC

D gene: .
J gene: TRBJ2-7
clone size: many
V gene: TRBV20-1
CDR3 protein: CSASPAVSSYEQYF
CDR3 DNA: TGCAGTGCTAGCCCTGCGGTTAGCTCCTACGAGCAGTACTTC

D gene: .
J gene: TRBJ2-7
clone size: few
V gene: TRBV19
CDR3 protein: CASSIRARTSGSSYEQYF
CDR3 DNA: TGTGCCAGTAGTATTCGGGCCAGAACCTCAGGTAGCTCCTACGAGCAGTACTTC

D gene: .
J gene: TRBJ2-1
clone size: many
V gene: TRBV6-1
CDR3 protein: CASSPHPTENWGNEQFF
CDR3 DNA: TGTGCCAGCAGTCCTCACCCGACCGAGAACTGGGGCAATGAGCAGTTCTTC

D gene: .
J gene: TRBJ2-2
clone size: many
V gene: TRBV6-1
CDR3 protein: CASKNQGNTGELFF
CDR3 DNA: TGTGCCAGCAAAAATCAGGGGAACACCGGGGAGCTGTTTTTT